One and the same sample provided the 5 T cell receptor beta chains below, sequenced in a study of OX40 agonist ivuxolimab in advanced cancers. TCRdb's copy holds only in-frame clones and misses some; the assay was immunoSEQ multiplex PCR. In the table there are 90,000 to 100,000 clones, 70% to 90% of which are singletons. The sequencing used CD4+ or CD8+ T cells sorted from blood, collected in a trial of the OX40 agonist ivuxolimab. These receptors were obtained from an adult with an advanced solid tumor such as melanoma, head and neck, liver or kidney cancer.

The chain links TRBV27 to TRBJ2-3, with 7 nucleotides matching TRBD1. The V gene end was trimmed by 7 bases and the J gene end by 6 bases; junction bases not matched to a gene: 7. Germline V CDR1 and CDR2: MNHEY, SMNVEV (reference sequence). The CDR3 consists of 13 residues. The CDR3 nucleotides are TGTGCCAGCACCCGGGACAGCTGGGATACGCAGTATTTT. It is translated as CASTRDSWDTQYF.

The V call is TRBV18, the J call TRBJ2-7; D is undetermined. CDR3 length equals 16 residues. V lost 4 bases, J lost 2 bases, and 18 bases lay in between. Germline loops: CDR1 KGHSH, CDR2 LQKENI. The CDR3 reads CASSLIPETLAYEQYF. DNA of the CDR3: TGTGCCAGCTCACTAATCCCGGAGACATTGGCCTACGAGCAGTACTTC.

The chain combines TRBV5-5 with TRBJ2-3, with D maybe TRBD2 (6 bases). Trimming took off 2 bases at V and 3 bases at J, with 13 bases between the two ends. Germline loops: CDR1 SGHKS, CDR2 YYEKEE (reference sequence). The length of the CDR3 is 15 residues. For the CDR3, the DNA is TGTGCCAGCAGCTTCACGGGGGATGCAACAGATACGCAGTATTTT. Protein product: CASSFTGDATDTQYF. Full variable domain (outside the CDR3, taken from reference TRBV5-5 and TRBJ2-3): DAGVTQSPTHLIKTRGQQVTLRCSPISGHKSVSWYQQVLGQGPQFIFQYYEKEERGRGNFPDRFSARQFPNYSSELNVNALLLGDSALYLCASSFTGDATDTQYFGPGTRLTVL.

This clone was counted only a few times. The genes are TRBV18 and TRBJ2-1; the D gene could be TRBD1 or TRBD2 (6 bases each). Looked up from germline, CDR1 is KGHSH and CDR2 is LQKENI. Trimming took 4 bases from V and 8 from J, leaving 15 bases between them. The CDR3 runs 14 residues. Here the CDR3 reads CASSRRGAIDEQFF. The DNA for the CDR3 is TGTGCCAGCTCACGTAGGGGGGCCATCGATGAGCAGTTCTTC.

The chain's CDR3 is CASSLKGDAGETQYF. The CDR3 bases are TGCGCCAGCAGCTTAAAGGGGGACGCGGGTGAGACCCAGTACTTC. The chain couples TRBV5-1 to TRBJ2-5; D possibly corresponds to TRBD1 (6 bases). In germline, CDR1 is SGHRS, CDR2 YFSETQ. There are 15 residues in the CDR3. The V end was cut by 2 bases, the J end by 5 bases, with 16 bases between.